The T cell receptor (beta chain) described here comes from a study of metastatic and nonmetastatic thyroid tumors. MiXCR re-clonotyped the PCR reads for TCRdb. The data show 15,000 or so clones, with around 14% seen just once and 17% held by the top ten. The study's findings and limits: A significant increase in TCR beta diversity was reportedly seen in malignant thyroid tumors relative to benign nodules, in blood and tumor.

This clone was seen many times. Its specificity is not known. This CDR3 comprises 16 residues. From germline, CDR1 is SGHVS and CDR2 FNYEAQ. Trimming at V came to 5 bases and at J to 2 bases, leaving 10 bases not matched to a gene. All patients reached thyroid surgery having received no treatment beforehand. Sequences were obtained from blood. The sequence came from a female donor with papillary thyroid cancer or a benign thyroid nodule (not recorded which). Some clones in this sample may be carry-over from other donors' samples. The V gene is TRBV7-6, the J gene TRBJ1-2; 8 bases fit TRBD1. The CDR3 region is CASSISLRGLNYGYTF. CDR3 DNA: TGTGCCAGCAGCATAAGTCTCAGGGGGCTGAACTATGGCTACACCTTC.